What follows are 10 T cell receptor beta chains derived from one specimen sequenced in a study of vaccination and CD4 T cells after COVID-19 (dated by TCRdb to between 2021 and 2024). Their antigen targets remain unknown. Read against the paper, the sample's treatment or condition label means: roughly nine-day PBMC culture with coronavirus spike peptide pools or control peptides (ViraFEST assay). Library generation was performed with PCR. Sequenced using an Illumina iSeq 100. TCR sequencing of DNA from cultured CD4+ T cells used the Oncomine TCR Beta short-read assay at the Johns Hopkins FTIC core. Through fastp at Q25 and MiXCR, TCRdb rebuilt clones from the public reads, retaining in-frame beta chains. Here each entry gathers all rows of one CDR3 protein and keeps the most common genes and DNA. The sample profile shows some 16,000 distinct CDR3 sequences; 75% of them were found once. Around 8.7% of the sample goes to the ten largest clones.

This specimen consisted of CD4+ T cells from blood, cultured in vitro, obtained after SARS-CoV-2 vaccination. The origin of the receptors is a human donor who received a COVID-19 vaccine.

The gene calls are TRBV12-3 or TRBV12-4 and TRBJ1-2; D may be TRBD1 (6 bases). Deletions cut 7 bases from V and 8 bases from J, with 23 bases between. CDR3 length: 15 amino acids. The CDR3 bases are TGTGCCAGCACAAGGGCCACAGGGCTACTGTTCGGCTACACCTTC. It specifies CASTRATGLLFGYTF.

The chain couples TRBV24-1 to TRBJ2-3; 10 nucleotides agree with TRBD1. The CDR3 covers 15 residues. Losses at the gene ends were 4 bases for V and 4 bases for J; bases not matched to a gene: 4. Germline CDR1 KGHDR, CDR2 SFDVKD. Here the CDR3 DNA reads TGTGCCACCAGTGACGCCGGGACAGGGGCAGATACGCAGTATTTT. Its protein is CATSDAGTGADTQYF.

The chain carries TRBV4-2 and TRBJ1-6, with a tentative D call TRBD1 (6 bases). CDR1 and CDR2 (germline): LGHNA, YNFKEQ. V dropped 0 bases and J dropped 10 bases, with 19 bases sitting between them. CDR3 length: 17 amino acids. CDR3 in amino acids: CASSQDRRIVGGSPLHF. The CDR3 DNA sequence: TGTGCCAGCAGCCAAGATCGTCGGATCGTGGGGGGCTCACCCCTCCACTTT.

V and J are TRBV6-1 and TRBJ2-7, with a weak D call TRBD2 (5 bases). The CDR3 extends over 15 amino acids. Trimming left V 6 bases short and J 2 bases short, with 17 bases between. The germline V gene has CDR1 MNHNS and CDR2 SASEGT. The CDR3 protein is CASSEDSTVAYEQYF. DNA for the CDR3: TGTGCCAGCAGCGAGGACTCCACGGTAGCCTACGAGCAGTACTTC.

The gene calls are TRBV24-1 and TRBJ2-3, with 8 nucleotides matching TRBD1. CDR3 size: 13 residues. V lost 7 bases, J lost 1 base, and 0 bases stayed unmatched. Germline V lookup: CDR1 KGHDR, CDR2 SFDVKD. This CDR3 reads CATRGQGTDTQYF. The CDR3 DNA sequence: TGTGCCACCAGGGGACAGGGCACAGATACGCAGTATTTT.

The chain recombines TRBV20-1 with TRBJ2-7; 9 bases line up with TRBD2. Germline V gene lookup returns CDR1 DFQATT and CDR2 SNEGSKA (reference sequence). V lost 2 bases and J lost 7; bases outside the gene matches: 9. CDR3 length: 14 amino acids. The CDR3 DNA reads as TGCAGTGCTAGAAGTCCAGCGGGGGGTGAGGAGCAGTACTTC. It specifies CSARSPAGGEEQYF.

This clonotype was seen just once. This sequence joins TRBV12-3 or TRBV12-4 and TRBJ1-1; a possible D gene is TRBD1 (6 bases). The CDR3 consists of 16 residues. Trimming took off 5 bases at V and 5 bases at J, with 21 bases between the two ends. The chain's CDR3 is CASSRGETGLGTEAFF. The CDR3 DNA follows: TGTGCCAGCAGTCGGGGGGAAACAGGGTTAGGGACTGAAGCTTTCTTT.

The chain uses TRBV10-3 and TRBJ2-5, with D possibly matching TRBD1 (5 bases). This CDR3 region has 13 residues. With 2 bases removed from V and 4 bases from J, the gap between germline ends came to 8 bases. Germline V gene data show CDR1 as ENHRY and CDR2 as SYGVKD. The CDR3 DNA is TGTGCCATCAGTGAGATTAGGGGAGAGACCCAGTACTTC. It is translated as CAISEIRGETQYF.

This chain joins TRBV6-5 and TRBJ1-2; possible D gene TRBD1, 6 bases. Germline lookup yields CDR1 MNHEY and CDR2 SVGAGI. The germline V and J ends were trimmed by 0 bases and 8 bases, with 10 bases remaining between them. The CDR3 spans 13 residues. The CDR3 loop reads CASSYSRGGGYTF. The CDR3 DNA is TGTGCCAGCAGTTACTCGAGAGGGGGAGGCTACACCTTC.

CDR3 loop: CASSVGDSYNSPLHF. Written as DNA, the CDR3 is TGTGCCAGCAGCGTGGGGGACTCCTATAATTCACCCCTCCACTTT. This sequence joins TRBV25-1 and TRBJ1-6; possible D gene TRBD1, 5 bases. The CDR3 runs 15 residues. The germline V and J ends were trimmed by 6 bases and 0 bases, with 9 bases remaining between them. Germline lookup yields CDR1 MGHDK and CDR2 SYGVNS.